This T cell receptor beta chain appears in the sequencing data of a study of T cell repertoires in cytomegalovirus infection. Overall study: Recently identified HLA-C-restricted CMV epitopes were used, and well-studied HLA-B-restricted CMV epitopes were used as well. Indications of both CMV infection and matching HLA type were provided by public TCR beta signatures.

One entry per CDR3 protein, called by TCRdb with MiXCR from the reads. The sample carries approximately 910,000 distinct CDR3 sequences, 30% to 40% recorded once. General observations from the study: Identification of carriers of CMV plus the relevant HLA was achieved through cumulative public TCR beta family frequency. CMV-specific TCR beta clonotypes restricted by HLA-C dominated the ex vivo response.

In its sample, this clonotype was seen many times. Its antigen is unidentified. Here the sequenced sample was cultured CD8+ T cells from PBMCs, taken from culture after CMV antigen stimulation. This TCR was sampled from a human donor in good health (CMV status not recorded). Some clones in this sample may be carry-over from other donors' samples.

CDR3 region: CASSQIQGEGETQYF. CDR3 nucleotide sequence: TGTGCCAGCAGTCAAATACAGGGAGAGGGGGAGACCCAGTACTTC. V is TRBV7-6 and J is TRBJ2-5, with D perhaps matching TRBD1 (6 bases). The CDR3 totals 15 residues. CDR1 and CDR2 from the germline V gene are SGHVS and FNYEAQ. Trimming took off 6 bases at V and 5 bases at J, with 19 bases between the two ends.